This is a list of T cell receptor beta chains from one sample in a study of breast tumors, draining lymph nodes, adjacent tissues. Each CDR3 protein is one row after TCRdb ran MiXCR on the multiplex PCR reads. Here the sample spans approximately 130,000 distinct CDR3 sequences, 21% being singletons. The sample taken for sequencing was axillary lymph node tissue. Receptors originate from a female donor with breast cancer. Some clones in this sample may be carry-over from other donors' samples. Each CDR3 is given with its conserved first and last residue. A D gene is named only where the DNA matches it firmly. Rows give clone size only sometimes, using once, few, many, or a class for an expanded clone.

V gene,clone size,D gene,J gene,CDR3 DNA,CDR3 protein
TRBV27,few,-,TRBJ1-5,TGTGCCAGCAGTTCCAGGGTTCAAGGTCAGCCCCAGCATTTT,CASSSRVQGQPQHF
TRBV4-1,few,-,TRBJ2-1,TGCGCCAGCAGCCAAGTGGCCCTGGATGAGCAGTTCTTC,CASSQVALDEQFF
TRBV4-2,many,-,TRBJ2-3,TGTGCCAGCAGCCAAGAGACCCCCGGGACGGGTACAGATACGCAGTATTTT,CASSQETPGTGTDTQYF
TRBV5-4,-,-,TRBJ1-1,TGTGCCAGCTGCGTGGATATGAACACTGAAGCTTTCTTT,CASCVDMNTEAFF
TRBV4-1,-,-,TRBJ2-5,TGCGCCAGCAGCCAAGTGGGGGACCAAGAGACCCGGTACTTC,CASSQVGDQETRYF
TRBV10-2,many,TRBD1,TRBJ1-2,TGCGCCAGCAGTGACCCCGGGACAGGGGGCTCTGGCTACACCTTC,CASSDPGTGGSGYTF
TRBV5-1,-,TRBD1,TRBJ2-7,TGCGCCAGCAGCTATTCGACAGGGGGCGCGTACGAGCAGTACTTC,CASSYSTGGAYEQYF
TRBV27,few,-,TRBJ2-1,TGTGCCAGCAGAACAGGGATAGACTCCTACAATGAGCAGTTCTTC,CASRTGIDSYNEQFF
TRBV11-2,once,-,TRBJ1-1,TGTGCCAGCAGCCCCAGGAGGGGTCCGAACACTGAAGCTTTCTTT,CASSPRRGPNTEAFF
TRBV7-2,many,TRBD2,TRBJ2-3,TGTGCCAGCAGCATCGGACTAGCGTCAGATACGCAGTATTTT,CASSIGLASDTQYF
TRBV3-1,many,-,TRBJ2-1,TGTGCCAGCAGGGTCCCCGGGAGCCCTTACAATGAGCAGTTCTTC,CASRVPGSPYNEQFF
TRBV3-1,many,-,TRBJ2-1,TGTGCCAGCAGCCAAGGTTCGCGGACCGCCTACAATGAGCAGTTCTTC,CASSQGSRTAYNEQFF
TRBV2,many,-,TRBJ1-6,TGTGCCAGCAGTGAACGGCGGCAAAATAATTCACCCCTCCACTTT,CASSERRQNNSPLHF
TRBV20-1,many,TRBD2,TRBJ2-1,TGCAGTGCGTCTACTAGCGGGAGGGCGCGCAATGAGCAGTTCTTC,CSASTSGRARNEQFF
TRBV12-3/TRBV12-4,many,-,TRBJ2-5,TGTGCCAGCAGTCAAACAGGGTATAGTGGTGTTAAGACCCAGTACTTC,CASSQTGYSGVKTQYF
TRBV15,many,TRBD2,TRBJ2-3,TGTGCCACCAGCAAAGGACTAGCGGAGGGCACAGATACGCAGTATTTT,CATSKGLAEGTDTQYF
TRBV6-1,-,TRBD2,TRBJ2-1,TGTGCCAGCAGTCGGCTTAACGTCAGGACTAGCGGCTCGAGCTCCTACAATGAGCAGTTCTTC,CASSRLNVRTSGSSSYNEQFF
TRBV10-3,many,-,TRBJ2-1,TGTGCCATCAGTGAGACAGAAAGCTCCTACAATGAGCAGTTCTTC,CAISETESSYNEQFF
TRBV7-8,many,-,TRBJ2-2,TGTGCCAGCAGCCTGACTAGTTCCGGGGAGCTGTTTTTT,CASSLTSSGELFF
TRBV5-1,many,-,TRBJ1-6,TGCGCCAGCAGCTTGGAAGTTAGTGAGACTGGTAATTCACCCCTCCACTTT,CASSLEVSETGNSPLHF
TRBV7-9,many,TRBD1,TRBJ2-5,TGTGCCAGCAGCTTAGACAGGGGTCAGACCCAGTACTTC,CASSLDRGQTQYF
TRBV19,many,-,TRBJ2-7,TGTGCCAGTAGTATATCACCGGGGGACGGGCAGTACTTC,CASSISPGDGQYF
TRBV10-3,many,TRBD1,TRBJ1-2,TGTGCCATCAGCCCGGGACAGGGGAACTATGGCTACACCTTC,CAISPGQGNYGYTF
TRBV5-1,-,-,TRBJ2-3,TGCGCCAGCAGCTTGAACGGCAGGGCCAGCACAGATACGCAGTATTTT,CASSLNGRASTDTQYF
TRBV6-4,many,-,TRBJ2-5,TGTGCCAGCAGTGACCCAAAACACACCCCCAGGGGCTGTGGGGAGACCCAGTACTTC,CASSDPKHTPRGCGETQYF
TRBV10-2,many,TRBD1,TRBJ2-7,TGCGCCAGCCGCCCTACAAGGACAGGGGATGGCGAGCAGTACTTC,CASRPTRTGDGEQYF
TRBV18,-,-,TRBJ1-4,TGTGCCAGCTCACCGGGCTCAGGGACTAATGAAAAACTGTTTTTT,CASSPGSGTNEKLFF
TRBV5-5,-,-,TRBJ1-1,TGTGCCAGCAGCTTGGCCGGCCTCGTTACTGAAGCTTTCTTT,CASSLAGLVTEAFF
TRBV9,-,-,TRBJ2-1,TGTGCCAGCAGCGTAGAAGGTGGGAGAAGGGGTTCCTCCTACAATGAGCAGTTCTTC,CASSVEGGRRGSSYNEQFF
TRBV28,few,-,TRBJ2-7,TGTGCCAGCAGTTTATATGAGCGGGCCCGATGGGGAGAGCAGTACTTC,CASSLYERARWGEQYF
TRBV5-6,many,-,TRBJ1-2,TGTGCCAGCAGCGGATACAGTCTGGAAAGGGGCCTTTCTAACTATGGCTACACCTTC,CASSGYSLERGLSNYGYTF
TRBV28,few,-,TRBJ2-7,TGTGCCAGCAGCCCCCCGGGGAAAGAGCAGTACTTC,CASSPPGKEQYF
TRBV6-6,many,TRBD2,TRBJ2-1,TGTGCCAGCAGTTATAGGGCTAGCGGGAGTGGTGAGCAGTTCTTC,CASSYRASGSGEQFF
TRBV7-9,many,-,TRBJ2-3,TGTGCCAGCAGCTTTGGGGGCGCGACAGATACGCAGTATTTT,CASSFGGATDTQYF
TRBV5-5,many,-,TRBJ2-7,TGTGCCAGCAGCTTGATGAGTTTCTACGAGCAGTACTTC,CASSLMSFYEQYF